This T cell receptor beta chain was sequenced in a study of blood T cell repertoires in COVID-19. Study overall: Sample material is recorded as cDNA or gDNA derived from T cells, B-cell-depleted T cells, or PBMCs.

Per the original data handling: Amplification of reference gene primers was used by the study to estimate nucleated cell counts. Produced via immunoSEQ multiplex PCR; TCRdb's table is partial and in-frame only. The DNA was the basis for D and trimming; V, J and clone size are from that table. The sample has over 65,000 clones, roughly 79% seen once. This TCR derives from an elderly man with acute or convalescent COVID-19. The material sequenced was peripheral blood.

The CDR3 region has the DNA TGCGCCAGCAGCGTGATGAGCTCCTACAATGAGCAGTTCTTC. The encoded protein is CASSVMSSYNEQFF. The rearrangement joins TRBV5-1 to TRBJ2-1; no clear D gene. The length of the CDR3 is 14 residues. Per germline, CDR1 SGHRS and CDR2 YFSETQ. Trimming pared 4 bases from V and 0 bases from J, leaving 8 bases between.